This T cell receptor (beta chain) was identified during a study of blood T cells in healthy people across ages. With a J-beta primer mix and a sample-barcoded 5' primer, a second PCR ran roughly 7 to 11 cycles. CDR3-containing paired-end reads numbering at least 3 million came from each sample. MiXCR, run by TCRdb on the 5' RACE reads, gives a single entry per CDR3 protein. The sample yields fewer than 950,000 distinct CDR3 sequences, about 36% seen once. The CDR3 is 14 amino acids. With 6 bases removed from V and 8 bases from J, the gap between germline ends came to 16 bases. Germline lookup yields CDR1 SGHTA and CDR2 FQGNSA.

What was sequenced was blood. The J gene is TRBJ1-4, the V gene TRBV7-2, with a possible D match to TRBD1 (5 bases). The clonotype originates from a young man in good health. The CDR3 loop is CASSAGSGEEKLFF. The DNA of the CDR3 is TGTGCCAGCAGTGCAGGGAGCGGGGAGGAAAAACTGTTTTTT.